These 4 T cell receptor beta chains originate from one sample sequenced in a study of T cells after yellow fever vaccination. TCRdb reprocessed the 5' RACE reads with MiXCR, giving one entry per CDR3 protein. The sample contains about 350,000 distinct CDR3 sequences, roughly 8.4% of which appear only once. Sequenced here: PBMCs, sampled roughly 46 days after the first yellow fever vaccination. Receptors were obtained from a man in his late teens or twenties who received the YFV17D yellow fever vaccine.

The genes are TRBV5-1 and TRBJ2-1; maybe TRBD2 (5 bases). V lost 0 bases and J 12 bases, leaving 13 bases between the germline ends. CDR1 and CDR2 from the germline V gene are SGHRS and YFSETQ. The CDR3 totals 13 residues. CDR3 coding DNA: TGCGCCAGCAGCTTGGTTCCGGGTCGGGGGCAGTTCTTC. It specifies CASSLVPGRGQFF. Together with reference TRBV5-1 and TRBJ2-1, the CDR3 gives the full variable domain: KAGVTQTPRYLIKTRGQQVTLSCSPISGHRSVSWYQQTPGQGLQFLFEYFSETQRNKGNFPGRFSGRQFSNSRSEMNVSTLELGDSALYLCASSLVPGRGQFFGPGTRLTVL.

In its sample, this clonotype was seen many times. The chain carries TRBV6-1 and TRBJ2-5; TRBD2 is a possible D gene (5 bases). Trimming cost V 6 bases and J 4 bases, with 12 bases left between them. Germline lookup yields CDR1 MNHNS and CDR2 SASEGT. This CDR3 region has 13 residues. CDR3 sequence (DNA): TGTGCCAGCAGGGGCGCGGCGGGAGAGACCCAGTACTTC. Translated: CASRGAAGETQYF.

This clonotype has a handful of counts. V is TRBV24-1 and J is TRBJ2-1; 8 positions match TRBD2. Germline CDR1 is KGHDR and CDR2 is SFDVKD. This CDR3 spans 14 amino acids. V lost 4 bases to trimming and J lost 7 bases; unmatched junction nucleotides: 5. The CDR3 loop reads CATSEPGLGNEQFF. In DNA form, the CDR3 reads TGTGCCACCAGTGAGCCGGGACTAGGTAATGAGCAGTTCTTC.

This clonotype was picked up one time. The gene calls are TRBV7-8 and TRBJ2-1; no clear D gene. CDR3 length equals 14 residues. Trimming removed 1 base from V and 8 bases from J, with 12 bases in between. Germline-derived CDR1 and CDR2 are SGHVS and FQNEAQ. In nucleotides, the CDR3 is TGTGCCAGCAGCTTAGTAAGGGCTGACGATGAGCAGTTCTTC. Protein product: CASSLVRADDEQFF.